Listed below are T cell receptor beta chains from one sample, sequenced in a study of human T cells and chemical hapten exposure. TCRdb itself ran the RACE reads through MiXCR, one entry per CDR3 protein. Among 150,000 to 200,000 distinct CDR3 sequences listed, under 25% were seen once. Source: whole blood, taken in connection with sensitization to the hapten diphenylcyclopropenone (DPC). Receptor source: a woman in her thirties or forties with alopecia areata. Some clones in this sample may be carry-over from other donors' samples. The CDR3 runs from the conserved cysteine through the conserved F or W. A D gene is named only where the DNA matches it firmly. Part of the rows lack a size; the others show once, few, many or a class for expanded clones.

d_gene,v_gene,j_gene,abundance,CDR3nt,CDR3aa
NA,TRBV27,TRBJ2-1,NA,TGTGCCAGCAAACCTTCTCCGGGGAGCTCCTACAATGAGCAGTTCTTC,CASKPSPGSSYNEQFF
TRBD1,TRBV19,TRBJ1-5,NA,TGTGCCAGTAGTACCTGGACAGGGATTAATCAGCCCCAGCATTTT,CASSTWTGINQPQHF
NA,TRBV7-8,TRBJ2-5,few,TGTGCCAGCGGAAGAGCCGAGCAAGAGACCCAGTACTTC,CASGRAEQETQYF
NA,TRBV20-1,TRBJ1-5,few,TGCAGTGCTATCCGGTACAGTGGCAATCAGCCCCAGCATTTT,CSAIRYSGNQPQHF
TRBD2,TRBV18,TRBJ2-1,NA,TGTGCCAGCTCACCACGTAGCGGGAGCGCCTACAATGAGCAGTTCTTC,CASSPRSGSAYNEQFF
TRBD2,TRBV5-1,TRBJ2-2,few,TGCGCCAGCAGGCCTAGCGGGAGTACCACCGGGGAGCTGTTTTTT,CASRPSGSTTGELFF
TRBD1,TRBV19,TRBJ1-4,few,TGTGCCAGTAGTAGGGGGACAGCTGCAACTAATGAAAAACTGTTTTTT,CASSRGTAATNEKLFF
NA,TRBV15,TRBJ2-7,few,TGTGCCACCAGCAGAGACATCGGCTACGAGCAGTACTTC,CATSRDIGYEQYF
NA,TRBV20-1,TRBJ2-7,NA,TGCAGTGCTAGATCTCCCTACGAGCAGTACTTC,CSARSPYEQYF
TRBD2,TRBV25-1,TRBJ2-3,few,TGTGCCAGCAGTGATCTAGCGGGCGCCACAGATACGCAGTATTTT,CASSDLAGATDTQYF
NA,TRBV28,TRBJ2-2,NA,TGTGCCAGCAGTACCAGGACAGTTAACACCGGGGAGCTGTTTTTT,CASSTRTVNTGELFF
NA,TRBV7-2,TRBJ2-1,many,TGTGCCAGCAGCCAGCATGGGGATTCCCACAATGAGCAGTTCTTC,CASSQHGDSHNEQFF
NA,TRBV6-5,TRBJ1-1,NA,TGTGCCAGCAAAAAACAAGGGGAGGGCACTGAAGCTTTCTTT,CASKKQGEGTEAFF